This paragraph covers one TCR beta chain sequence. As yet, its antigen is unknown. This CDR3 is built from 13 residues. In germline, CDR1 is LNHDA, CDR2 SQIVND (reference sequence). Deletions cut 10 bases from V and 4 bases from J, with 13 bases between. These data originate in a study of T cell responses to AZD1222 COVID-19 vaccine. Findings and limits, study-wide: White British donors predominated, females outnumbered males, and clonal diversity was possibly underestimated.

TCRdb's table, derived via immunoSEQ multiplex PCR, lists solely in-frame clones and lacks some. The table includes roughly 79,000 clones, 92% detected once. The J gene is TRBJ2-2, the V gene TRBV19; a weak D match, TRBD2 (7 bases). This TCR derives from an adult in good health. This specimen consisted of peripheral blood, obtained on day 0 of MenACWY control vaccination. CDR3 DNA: TGTGCCACCTGGGGGGGCCCCACCGGGGAGCTGTTTTTT. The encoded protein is CATWGGPTGELFF.